What follows are 10 T cell receptor beta chains derived from one specimen sequenced in a study of blood T cell repertoires in COVID-19. Using immunoSEQ multiplex PCR, the repertoire was profiled, and TCRdb retains in-frame clones only, with some absent. The top ten clones hold around 6% of a sample with 3,200 or so clones, around 89% of them seen once. The sequenced material came from peripheral blood. These receptor sequences come from a human donor with active COVID-19. The donor label of this sample is uncertain.

This chain connects TRBV10-2 to TRBJ2-7; TRBD1 is a possible D gene (6 bases). Germline V lookup: CDR1 WSHSY, CDR2 SAAADI. The V gene lost 4 bases and the J gene lost 3 bases, with 13 bases spanning the gap. The CDR3 runs 14 residues. Written as DNA, the CDR3 is TGCGCCAGCAGTGCACAGGGCGGAAACTACGAGCAGTACTTC. It encodes CASSAQGGNYEQYF.

This rearrangement joins TRBV7-9 to TRBJ2-2, with 15 bases lining up with TRBD2. Losses at the gene ends were 4 bases for V and 7 bases for J; bases not matched to a gene: 7. Per germline, CDR1 SEHNR and CDR2 FQNEAQ (reference sequence). The CDR3 length is 17 residues. The CDR3 reads CASSSWTSGGVLGELFF. The CDR3 coding sequence is TGTGCCAGCAGCTCCTGGACTAGCGGGGGGGTACTCGGGGAGCTGTTTTTT. The full variable domain, with the rest looked up from reference TRBV7-9 and TRBJ2-2, is DTGVSQNPRHKITKRGQNVTFRCDPISEHNRLYWYRQTLGQGPEFLTYFQNEAQLEKSRLLSDRFSAERPKGSFSTLEIQRTEQGDSAMYLCASSSWTSGGVLGELFFGEGSRLTVL.

The chain carries TRBV7-9 and TRBJ2-2, with TRBD2 matching over 9 bases. CDR1 is SEHNR, CDR2 FQNEAQ, per germline (reference sequence). V shed 7 bases and J 4 bases; nucleotides not matched to a gene: 13. The CDR3 totals 17 residues. CDR3 in amino acids: CASIPSGKASGTGELFF. DNA of the CDR3: TGTGCCAGCATCCCTAGCGGGAAGGCATCGGGCACCGGGGAGCTGTTTTTT.

This chain connects TRBV24-1 to TRBJ2-1; possibly TRBD2 for D (6 bases). CDR1 and CDR2 (germline): KGHDR, SFDVKD. The CDR3 sequence is 13 residues long. V lost 6 bases, J lost 5 bases, and 10 bases lay in between. CDR3: CATSRWGDNEQFF. CDR3 nucleotides: TGTGCCACCAGTCGTTGGGGGGACAATGAGCAGTTCTTC.

The chain couples TRBV2 to TRBJ2-7, with a tentative D call TRBD1 (5 bases). CDR3 length equals 14 residues. Deletions cut 2 bases from V and 0 bases from J, with 8 bases between. The germline gives CDR1 SNHLY, CDR2 FYNNEI. DNA of the CDR3: TGTGCCAGCAGTGAAAGGGGCGTCTCCTACGAGCAGTACTTC. Translated: CASSERGVSYEQYF.

V is TRBV28 and J is TRBJ2-1, with TRBD1 identical over 8 bases. Germline V gene data show CDR1 as MDHEN and CDR2 as SYDVKM. V lost 3 bases, J lost 4 bases, and 5 bases stayed unmatched. The CDR3 sequence is 15 residues long. The CDR3 DNA follows: TGTGCCAGCAGTTTCCAGCGGACAGGGTACAATGAGCAGTTCTTC. Protein product: CASSFQRTGYNEQFF.

V and J are TRBV25-1 and TRBJ2-4, with 7 bases lining up with TRBD1. The CDR3 runs to 14 residues. V shed 2 bases and J 6 bases; nucleotides not matched to a gene: 4. CDR1 and CDR2 from the germline V gene are MGHDK and SYGVNS. The CDR3 sequence is CASSEPRQGNIQYF. The CDR3 region has the DNA TGTGCCAGCAGTGAACCTAGACAGGGAAACATTCAGTACTTC.

The chain recombines TRBV2 with TRBJ2-3, with 7 bases that match TRBD2. This CDR3 has 14 amino acids. Trimming removed 5 bases from V and 3 bases from J; junction bases left unmatched: 5. CDR1 and CDR2 (germline): SNHLY, FYNNEI. CDR3 sequence reads: CASSKRGKTDTQYF. The DNA of the CDR3 is TGTGCCAGCAGTAAGCGGGGAAAAACAGATACGCAGTATTTT.

The chain uses TRBV3-1 (or the pseudogene TRBV3-2) and TRBJ1-1; TRBD1 matches 9 bases. V was pared by 4 bases and J by 0 bases, with 9 bases of the junction left unmatched. The CDR3 has 17 residues. Looked up from germline, CDR1 is LGHDT and CDR2 is YNNKEL (reference sequence). Written as DNA, the CDR3 is TGTGCCAGCAGCCCGGTCCCGGGACAGGGATTGAACACTGAAGCTTTCTTT. This translates into CASSPVPGQGLNTEAFF.

The chain's CDR3 is CASSFRDRANGYTF. The CDR3 nucleotides read TGTGCCAGCAGTTTCCGAGACAGGGCTAATGGCTACACCTTC. The chain has TRBV28 and TRBJ1-2; 7 positions agree with TRBD1. V lost 3 bases, J lost 6 bases, and 7 bases stayed unmatched. Germline V gives CDR1 MDHEN, CDR2 SYDVKM. This CDR3 is 14 amino acids long.